This is a list of T cell receptor beta chains from one sample in a study of T cell changes during pregnancy in multiple sclerosis. Repertoires were generated with immunoSEQ multiplex PCR, while TCRdb's copy carries only in-frame clones and drops some. The sample has more than 85,000 clones; around 95% are singletons. This material consisted of peripheral blood, taken in the third trimester of pregnancy. The receptors derive from a female donor in good health, enrolled as a control in a pregnancy study. CDR3s include the opening cysteine and the closing phenylalanine or tryptophan. The order of the fields is clone size, V gene, J gene, D gene, CDR3 protein, CDR3 DNA. The D gene is left open where the match is weak. For some rows the clone size is stated as once, few or many, or as a class when expanded; others skip it.

clone size: once
V gene: TRBV5-1
J gene: TRBJ2-5
D gene: TRBD2
CDR3 protein: CASSQGGTSQETQYF
CDR3 DNA: TGCGCCAGCAGTCAGGGTGGGACTAGCCAGGAGACCCAGTACTTC

clone size: .
V gene: TRBV6-5
J gene: TRBJ2-2
D gene: TRBD2
CDR3 protein: CASSSGLAGLTGELFF
CDR3 DNA: TGTGCCAGCAGTTCGGGACTAGCGGGATTGACCGGGGAGCTGTTTTTT

clone size: .
V gene: TRBV6-5
J gene: TRBJ2-7
D gene: .
CDR3 protein: CASSYGAEYEQYF
CDR3 DNA: TGTGCCAGCAGTTACGGGGCGGAGTACGAGCAGTACTTC

clone size: .
V gene: TRBV18
J gene: TRBJ2-1
D gene: TRBD1
CDR3 protein: CASSPPLGQGLYNEQFF
CDR3 DNA: TGTGCCAGCTCACCACCCCTCGGACAGGGACTCTACAATGAGCAGTTCTTC

clone size: once
V gene: TRBV6-5
J gene: TRBJ2-4
D gene: TRBD1
CDR3 protein: CASSYSGGQGSIQYF
CDR3 DNA: TGTGCCAGCAGTTACTCGGGGGGACAGGGTTCCATTCAGTACTTC

clone size: .
V gene: TRBV7-2
J gene: TRBJ2-7
D gene: TRBD2
CDR3 protein: CASSLDWASGPYEQYF
CDR3 DNA: TGTGCCAGCAGCTTAGACTGGGCTAGCGGCCCTTACGAGCAGTACTTC

clone size: .
V gene: TRBV7-6
J gene: TRBJ2-1
D gene: TRBD2
CDR3 protein: CASSPGGGGNEQFF
CDR3 DNA: TGTGCCAGCAGCCCGGGGGGGGGAGGCAATGAGCAGTTCTTC

clone size: .
V gene: TRBV10-3
J gene: TRBJ2-3
D gene: TRBD1
CDR3 protein: CATGQLGDTQYF
CDR3 DNA: TGTGCCACGGGACAGTTGGGGGATACGCAGTATTTT

clone size: .
V gene: TRBV5-1
J gene: TRBJ2-5
D gene: TRBD1
CDR3 protein: CASSRDRAQETQYF
CDR3 DNA: TGCGCCAGCAGCAGGGACAGGGCCCAAGAGACCCAGTACTTC

clone size: .
V gene: TRBV30
J gene: TRBJ1-4
D gene: .
CDR3 protein: CAWSVGGTNEKLFF
CDR3 DNA: TGTGCCTGGAGTGTCGGGGGAACTAATGAAAAACTGTTTTTT

clone size: .
V gene: TRBV4-1
J gene: TRBJ2-2
D gene: .
CDR3 protein: CASSRIDLVPAATGELFF
CDR3 DNA: TGCGCCAGCAGCCGAATCGACCTCGTACCCGCGGCTACCGGGGAGCTGTTTTTT

clone size: .
V gene: TRBV11-2
J gene: TRBJ2-1
D gene: TRBD2
CDR3 protein: CASRTREGHNEQFF
CDR3 DNA: TGTGCCAGCAGGACGAGGGAGGGTCACAATGAGCAGTTCTTC

clone size: .
V gene: TRBV15
J gene: TRBJ2-7
D gene: .
CDR3 protein: CATHTSGAPSWEQYF
CDR3 DNA: TGTGCCACCCACACATCAGGGGCCCCATCGTGGGAGCAGTACTTC

clone size: .
V gene: TRBV27
J gene: TRBJ2-3
D gene: .
CDR3 protein: CARDTQYF
CDR3 DNA: TGTGCCCGAGATACGCAGTATTTT

clone size: .
V gene: TRBV28
J gene: TRBJ1-4
D gene: TRBD1
CDR3 protein: CASSSNRGEQNEKLFF
CDR3 DNA: TGTGCCAGCAGTTCAAACAGGGGGGAGCAAAATGAAAAACTGTTTTTT

clone size: .
V gene: TRBV25-1
J gene: TRBJ1-1
D gene: .
CDR3 protein: CASSGTGQHTEAFF
CDR3 DNA: TGTGCCAGCAGCGGCACCGGACAGCACACTGAAGCTTTCTTT

clone size: .
V gene: TRBV27
J gene: TRBJ2-2
D gene: .
CDR3 protein: CASSLGGAGELFF
CDR3 DNA: TGTGCCAGCAGTTTGGGGGGAGCCGGGGAGCTGTTTTTT

clone size: .
V gene: TRBV6-5
J gene: TRBJ1-2
D gene: .
CDR3 protein: CASSPPGASYTF
CDR3 DNA: TGTGCCAGCAGCCCACCCGGAGCCTCCTACACCTTC

clone size: few
V gene: TRBV2
J gene: TRBJ1-1
D gene: .
CDR3 protein: CASSEQVSTEAFF
CDR3 DNA: TGTGCCAGCAGTGAACAGGTTTCCACTGAAGCTTTCTTT

clone size: once
V gene: TRBV30
J gene: TRBJ2-6
D gene: TRBD1
CDR3 protein: CAWSRGTGLSSGANVLTF
CDR3 DNA: TGTGCCTGGAGTCGAGGGACAGGCCTATCCTCTGGGGCCAACGTCCTGACTTTC

clone size: .
V gene: TRBV5-1
J gene: TRBJ2-3
D gene: .
CDR3 protein: CASSLAGSTDTQYF
CDR3 DNA: TGCGCCAGCAGCTTGGCCGGGAGCACAGATACGCAGTATTTT

clone size: .
V gene: TRBV27
J gene: TRBJ2-3
D gene: .
CDR3 protein: CASTPVVGGTDTQYF
CDR3 DNA: TGTGCCAGCACCCCGGTGGTGGGAGGCACAGATACGCAGTATTTT

clone size: .
V gene: TRBV19
J gene: TRBJ2-2
D gene: .
CDR3 protein: CASPRSSGELFF
CDR3 DNA: TGTGCCAGCCCGAGGTCAAGCGGGGAGCTGTTTTTT

clone size: .
V gene: TRBV29-1
J gene: TRBJ2-3
D gene: TRBD2
CDR3 protein: CSVEGLAGGPDTQYF
CDR3 DNA: TGCAGCGTTGAAGGACTAGCGGGAGGGCCAGATACGCAGTATTTT

clone size: .
V gene: TRBV13
J gene: TRBJ2-1
D gene: TRBD1
CDR3 protein: CASSISRTGGAGNEQFF
CDR3 DNA: TGTGCCAGCAGCATCAGCCGGACAGGGGGCGCCGGAAATGAGCAGTTCTTC

clone size: .
V gene: TRBV5-1
J gene: TRBJ2-7
D gene: .
CDR3 protein: CASSLVESEQYF
CDR3 DNA: TGCGCCAGCAGCTTGGTGGAGAGCGAGCAGTACTTC

clone size: .
V gene: TRBV28
J gene: TRBJ2-3
D gene: TRBD1
CDR3 protein: CASSSRDRDPTDTQYF
CDR3 DNA: TGTGCCAGCAGCTCCAGGGACAGGGACCCCACAGATACGCAGTATTTT

clone size: .
V gene: TRBV10-2
J gene: TRBJ2-1
D gene: TRBD2
CDR3 protein: CASQELTERGEGEQFF
CDR3 DNA: TGCGCCAGCCAGGAACTAACCGAGCGGGGAGAAGGTGAGCAGTTCTTC

clone size: .
V gene: TRBV4-2
J gene: TRBJ2-7
D gene: .
CDR3 protein: CASSQDAEVEQYF
CDR3 DNA: TGTGCCAGCAGCCAAGACGCGGAGGTCGAGCAGTACTTC

clone size: .
V gene: TRBV29-1
J gene: TRBJ2-1
D gene: TRBD1
CDR3 protein: CSVEERPGTGRNEQFF
CDR3 DNA: TGCAGCGTTGAAGAGAGACCCGGGACAGGTAGAAATGAGCAGTTCTTC

clone size: .
V gene: TRBV19
J gene: TRBJ2-1
D gene: TRBD2
CDR3 protein: CASSIGGGRAFAEQFF
CDR3 DNA: TGTGCCAGTAGTATAGGAGGCGGGAGGGCCTTTGCTGAGCAGTTCTTC

clone size: .
V gene: TRBV11-3
J gene: TRBJ2-5
D gene: TRBD1
CDR3 protein: CASSFGTGVQETQYF
CDR3 DNA: TGTGCCAGCAGCTTTGGGACAGGGGTTCAAGAGACCCAGTACTTC

clone size: .
V gene: TRBV7-9
J gene: TRBJ2-7
D gene: TRBD2
CDR3 protein: CASSFSEGGEQYF
CDR3 DNA: TGTGCCAGCAGCTTCAGTGAGGGAGGGGAGCAGTACTTC

clone size: few
V gene: TRBV5-6
J gene: TRBJ2-3
D gene: .
CDR3 protein: CASSLSSGSSTDTQYF
CDR3 DNA: TGTGCCAGCAGCTTGAGCTCAGGCAGCTCCACAGATACGCAGTATTTT

clone size: few
V gene: TRBV19
J gene: TRBJ1-5
D gene: .
CDR3 protein: CASSASGDGQPQHF
CDR3 DNA: TGTGCCAGTAGTGCCTCAGGGGACGGACAGCCCCAGCATTTT

clone size: .
V gene: TRBV5-1
J gene: TRBJ2-3
D gene: .
CDR3 protein: CASSPGAGAGTDTQYF
CDR3 DNA: TGCGCCAGCAGCCCTGGGGCAGGGGCCGGCACAGATACGCAGTATTTT

clone size: .
V gene: TRBV6-1
J gene: TRBJ2-1
D gene: TRBD1
CDR3 protein: CASDSRQGNYNEQFF
CDR3 DNA: TGTGCCAGCGACTCCCGACAGGGAAACTACAATGAGCAGTTCTTC

clone size: .
V gene: TRBV23-1
J gene: TRBJ2-2
D gene: TRBD1
CDR3 protein: CASSPRGTGAGELFF
CDR3 DNA: TGCGCCAGCAGTCCGCGGGGGACAGGGGCCGGGGAGCTGTTTTTT

clone size: .
V gene: TRBV6-5
J gene: TRBJ2-7
D gene: TRBD1
CDR3 protein: CASSYSGTGYREQYF
CDR3 DNA: TGTGCCAGCAGTTACTCAGGGACAGGGTATCGCGAGCAGTACTTC

clone size: .
V gene: TRBV28
J gene: TRBJ2-7
D gene: TRBD2
CDR3 protein: CASSFGLAENSYEQYF
CDR3 DNA: TGTGCCAGCAGTTTTGGGCTAGCGGAAAACTCCTACGAGCAGTACTTC

clone size: .
V gene: TRBV6-6
J gene: TRBJ1-5
D gene: TRBD1
CDR3 protein: CASSRPTGGSNQPQHF
CDR3 DNA: TGTGCCAGCAGTCGGCCTACAGGGGGTAGCAATCAGCCCCAGCATTTT

clone size: .
V gene: TRBV27
J gene: TRBJ2-7
D gene: .
CDR3 protein: CASSSRVWEGVYEQYF
CDR3 DNA: TGTGCCAGCAGTTCAAGGGTGTGGGAGGGGGTCTACGAGCAGTACTTC

clone size: once
V gene: TRBV5-1
J gene: TRBJ2-7
D gene: .
CDR3 protein: CASSLVEAKSYEQYF
CDR3 DNA: TGCGCCAGCAGCTTGGTTGAAGCTAAGTCCTACGAGCAGTACTTC

clone size: .
V gene: TRBV2
J gene: TRBJ2-2
D gene: TRBD1
CDR3 protein: CATQDRATGELFF
CDR3 DNA: TGTGCCACCCAGGACAGGGCCACCGGGGAGCTGTTTTTT

clone size: .
V gene: TRBV27
J gene: TRBJ2-7
D gene: .
CDR3 protein: CASSLAGVEQYF
CDR3 DNA: TGTGCCAGCAGTTTAGCCGGGGTCGAGCAGTACTTC

clone size: .
V gene: TRBV4-2
J gene: TRBJ1-4
D gene: .
CDR3 protein: CASSQDPAEVLGTNEKLFF
CDR3 DNA: TGTGCCAGCAGCCAAGATCCCGCAGAAGTTCTAGGAACTAATGAAAAACTGTTTTTT

clone size: .
V gene: TRBV4-1
J gene: TRBJ1-3
D gene: .
CDR3 protein: CASSQETGIGNTIYF
CDR3 DNA: TGCGCCAGCAGCCAAGAAACAGGGATTGGAAACACCATATATTTT

clone size: .
V gene: TRBV19
J gene: TRBJ2-5
D gene: .
CDR3 protein: CASSIKAAWETQYF
CDR3 DNA: TGTGCCAGTAGTATCAAGGCGGCGTGGGAGACCCAGTACTTC

clone size: .
V gene: TRBV27
J gene: TRBJ2-1
D gene: .
CDR3 protein: CASSVGGLINEQFF
CDR3 DNA: TGTGCCAGCAGTGTAGGTGGGCTCATCAATGAGCAGTTCTTC

clone size: .
V gene: TRBV10-3
J gene: TRBJ1-1
D gene: .
CDR3 protein: CAISESLLLNTEAFF
CDR3 DNA: TGTGCCATCAGTGAGTCGCTACTATTGAACACTGAAGCTTTCTTT

clone size: .
V gene: TRBV11-2
J gene: TRBJ2-2
D gene: .
CDR3 protein: CASSLAGENTGELFF
CDR3 DNA: TGTGCCAGCAGCTTAGCGGGAGAGAACACCGGGGAGCTGTTTTTT

clone size: .
V gene: TRBV7-9
J gene: TRBJ2-5
D gene: TRBD2
CDR3 protein: CASSSGLAVQETQYF
CDR3 DNA: TGTGCCAGCAGCTCGGGACTAGCGGTCCAAGAGACCCAGTACTTC

clone size: once
V gene: TRBV28
J gene: TRBJ2-1
D gene: .
CDR3 protein: CASSLRVTGRYNEQFF
CDR3 DNA: TGTGCCAGCAGCTTGAGGGTCACGGGTAGGTACAATGAGCAGTTCTTC

clone size: .
V gene: TRBV6-1
J gene: TRBJ1-2
D gene: TRBD1
CDR3 protein: CASRRDSGDYGYTF
CDR3 DNA: TGTGCCAGCAGGAGGGACAGTGGGGACTATGGCTACACCTTC

clone size: once
V gene: TRBV5-1
J gene: TRBJ2-2
D gene: TRBD1
CDR3 protein: CASSLAKGTGSRGELFF
CDR3 DNA: TGCGCCAGCAGCTTGGCCAAGGGGACAGGGAGTAGGGGGGAGCTGTTTTTT

clone size: .
V gene: TRBV5-6
J gene: TRBJ2-1
D gene: .
CDR3 protein: CASSLSRGPNNEQFF
CDR3 DNA: TGTGCCAGCAGCTTGTCCAGGGGCCCCAACAATGAGCAGTTCTTC

clone size: .
V gene: TRBV29-1
J gene: TRBJ1-1
D gene: .
CDR3 protein: CSVVQGWEHTEAFF
CDR3 DNA: TGCAGCGTTGTTCAGGGGTGGGAGCACACTGAAGCTTTCTTT